These T cell receptor beta chains were read from a single sample in a study of lymphopenia after photon versus proton radiotherapy. The repertoire was sequenced with immunoSEQ multiplex PCR; TCRdb's copy has only in-frame clones and lacks some. This repertoire shows about 30,000 clones, roughly 90% found once; its top ten account for 5.5% to 7.5%. Source: peripheral blood, taken from a patient treated with photon-based radiotherapy. All receptors derive from a woman aged 50 to 60 with pancreatic cancer. Both conserved end residues are part of each CDR3. The D gene is left open where the match is weak. Only part of the rows carry a size: once, few, many, or a class if the clone is expanded.

V gene: TRBV12-2; D gene: NA; J gene: TRBJ2-7; clone size: NA; CDR3 protein: CASRTVAWGGFSYEQYF; CDR3 DNA: TGTGCAAGTCGCACCGTCGCGTGGGGCGGGTTCTCCTACGAGCAGTACTTC
V gene: TRBV27; D gene: NA; J gene: TRBJ2-1; clone size: NA; CDR3 protein: CASRQNAGAGANEQFF; CDR3 DNA: TGTGCCAGCAGACAAAACGCGGGGGCTGGGGCCAATGAGCAGTTCTTC
V gene: TRBV4-3; D gene: TRBD2; J gene: TRBJ2-1; clone size: NA; CDR3 protein: CASSSGATSGRFNEQFF; CDR3 DNA: TGCGCCAGCAGCTCAGGGGCGACTAGCGGGAGGTTCAATGAGCAGTTCTTC
V gene: TRBV7-2; D gene: TRBD2; J gene: TRBJ2-2; clone size: NA; CDR3 protein: CASSTGLAGTNTGELFF; CDR3 DNA: TGTGCCAGCAGCACGGGACTAGCGGGAACGAACACCGGGGAGCTGTTTTTT
V gene: TRBV7-9; D gene: NA; J gene: TRBJ2-7; clone size: NA; CDR3 protein: CASSPPPRVGYEQYF; CDR3 DNA: TGTGCCAGCAGCCCGCCCCCCAGGGTCGGTTACGAGCAGTACTTC
V gene: TRBV14; D gene: NA; J gene: TRBJ2-1; clone size: NA; CDR3 protein: CASSQEDFNEQFF; CDR3 DNA: TGTGCCAGCAGCCAAGAGGACTTCAATGAGCAGTTCTTC
V gene: TRBV6-6; D gene: TRBD1; J gene: TRBJ1-4; clone size: once; CDR3 protein: CASSFDRGNEKLFF; CDR3 DNA: TGTGCCAGCAGTTTCGACAGGGGGAATGAAAAACTGTTTTTT
V gene: TRBV21-1; D gene: NA; J gene: TRBJ2-7; clone size: NA; CDR3 protein: CASRTPGQGHEQYF; CDR3 DNA: TGTGCCAGCAGAACCCCGGGACAGGGCCACGAGCAGTACTTC
V gene: TRBV7-9; D gene: NA; J gene: TRBJ2-3; clone size: once; CDR3 protein: CASSPQVGLLTLTDTQYF; CDR3 DNA: TGTGCCAGCAGCCCCCAGGTTGGGCTCCTTACCCTCACAGATACGCAGTATTTT
V gene: TRBV7-9; D gene: TRBD1; J gene: TRBJ2-1; clone size: NA; CDR3 protein: CASSSKDRGGSYNEQFF; CDR3 DNA: TGTGCCAGCAGCTCCAAAGACAGGGGCGGGTCCTACAATGAGCAGTTCTTC